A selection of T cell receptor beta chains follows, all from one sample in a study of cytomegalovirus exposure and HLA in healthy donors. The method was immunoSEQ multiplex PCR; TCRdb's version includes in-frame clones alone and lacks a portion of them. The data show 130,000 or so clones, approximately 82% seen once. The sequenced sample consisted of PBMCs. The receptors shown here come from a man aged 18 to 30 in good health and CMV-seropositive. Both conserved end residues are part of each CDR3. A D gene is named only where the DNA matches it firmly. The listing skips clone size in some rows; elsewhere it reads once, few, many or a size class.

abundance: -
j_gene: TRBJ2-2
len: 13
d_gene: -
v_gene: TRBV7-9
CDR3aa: CASSLEGAGELFF
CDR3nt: TGTGCCAGCAGCCTCGAGGGCGCCGGGGAGCTGTTTTTT

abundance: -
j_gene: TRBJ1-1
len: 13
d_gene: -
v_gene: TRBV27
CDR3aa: CASSWTENTEAFF
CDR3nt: TGTGCCAGCAGTTGGACAGAGAACACTGAAGCTTTCTTT

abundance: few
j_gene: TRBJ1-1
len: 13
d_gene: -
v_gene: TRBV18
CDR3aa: CASSPSGGTEAFF
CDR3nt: TGTGCCAGCTCACCTTCAGGAGGGACTGAAGCTTTCTTT

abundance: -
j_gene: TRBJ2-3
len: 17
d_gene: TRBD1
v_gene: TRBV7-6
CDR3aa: CASSLMPWDSSTDTQYF
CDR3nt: TGTGCCAGCAGCCTTATGCCCTGGGACAGTAGCACAGATACGCAGTATTTT

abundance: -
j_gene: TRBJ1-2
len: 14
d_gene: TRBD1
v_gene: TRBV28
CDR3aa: CASYSGTDTYGYTF
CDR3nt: TGTGCCAGCTACTCCGGGACAGACACTTATGGCTACACCTTC

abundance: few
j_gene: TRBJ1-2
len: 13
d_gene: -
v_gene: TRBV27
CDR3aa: CASSLAGVDGYTF
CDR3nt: TGTGCCAGCAGTTTGGCAGGGGTGGATGGCTACACCTTC

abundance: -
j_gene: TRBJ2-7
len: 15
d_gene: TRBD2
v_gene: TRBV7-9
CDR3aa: CASSPLAGRFGEQYF
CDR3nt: TGTGCCAGCAGCCCGCTAGCGGGACGCTTTGGGGAGCAGTACTTC

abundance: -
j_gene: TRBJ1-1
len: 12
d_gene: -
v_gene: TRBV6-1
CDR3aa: CASTVGAVEAFF
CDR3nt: TGTGCCAGCACCGTGGGGGCAGTTGAAGCTTTCTTT

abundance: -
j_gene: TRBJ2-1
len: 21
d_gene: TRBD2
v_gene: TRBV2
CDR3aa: CASSGGSGLAGALRSYNEQFF
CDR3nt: TGTGCCAGCAGTGGGGGTTCTGGGCTAGCGGGCGCCTTACGCTCCTACAATGAGCAGTTCTTC

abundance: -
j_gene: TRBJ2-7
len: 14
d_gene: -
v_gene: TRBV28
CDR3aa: CASSLGGSSYEQYF
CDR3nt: TGTGCCAGCAGTTTAGGGGGGAGCTCCTACGAGCAGTACTTC

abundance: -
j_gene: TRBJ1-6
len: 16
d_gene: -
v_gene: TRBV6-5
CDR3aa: CASSWGVIQRNSPLHF
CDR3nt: TGTGCCAGCAGTTGGGGGGTCATTCAAAGGAATTCACCCCTCCACTTT

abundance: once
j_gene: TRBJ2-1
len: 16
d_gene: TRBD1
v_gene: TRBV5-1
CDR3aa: CASSLTSGQGNNEQFF
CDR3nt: TGCGCCAGCAGCTTGACCTCGGGACAGGGGAACAATGAGCAGTTCTTC

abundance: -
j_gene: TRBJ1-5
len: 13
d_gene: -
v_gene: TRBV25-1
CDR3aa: CASSEYGGQPQHF
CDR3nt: TGTGCCAGCAGTGAATACGGAGGTCAGCCCCAGCATTTT

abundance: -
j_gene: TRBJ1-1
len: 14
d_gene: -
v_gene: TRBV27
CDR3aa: CASSLAGVGTEAFF
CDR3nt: TGTGCCAGCAGTTTAGCAGGGGTTGGAACTGAAGCTTTCTTT

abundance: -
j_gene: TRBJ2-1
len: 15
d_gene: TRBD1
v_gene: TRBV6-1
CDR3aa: CASSGGQGAGNEQFF
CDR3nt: TGTGCCAGCAGTGGGGGACAGGGGGCCGGCAATGAGCAGTTCTTC

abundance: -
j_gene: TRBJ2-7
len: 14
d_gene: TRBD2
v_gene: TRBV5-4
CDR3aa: CASSLTGTSSEQYF
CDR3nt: TGTGCCAGCAGCTTGACCGGGACTAGCTCCGAGCAGTACTTC

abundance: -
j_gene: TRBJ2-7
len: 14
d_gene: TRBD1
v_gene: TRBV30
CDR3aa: CAWSGAGTGREQYF
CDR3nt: TGTGCCTGGAGTGGGGCAGGGACAGGGCGCGAGCAGTACTTC